Listed below are T cell receptor beta chains from one sample, sequenced in a study of CD8 T cells in ankylosing spondylitis. TCRdb used MiXCR to reprocess the 5' RACE reads, holding one entry per CDR3 protein. The table has about 390,000 distinct CDR3 sequences, about 20% seen once. What was sequenced was blood, either unsorted or a sorted T cell fraction (not recorded which). Every receptor here comes from a male donor with ankylosing spondylitis. Each CDR3 is given with its conserved first and last residue. Fields, in order: J gene, clone size, V gene, D gene, CDR3 DNA, CDR3 protein. D genes are given only for firm matches. Expanded clones get a size class; other rows say once, few or many, or leave the size out.

TRBJ2-1 | few | TRBV6-2/TRBV6-3 | TRBD2 | TGTGCCAGCAGGGCCCTAGCGGGAGAGAGGGGTGCTTGGGTTACTCATGAGCAGTTCTTC | CASRALAGERGAWVTHEQFF
TRBJ1-5 | few | TRBV28 | . | TGTGCCAGCAGGAGCCAGGGGCGGGTTCAGCCCCAGCATTTT | CASRSQGRVQPQHF
TRBJ1-6 | . | TRBV3-1 | TRBD1 | TGTGCCAGCAGTCAGGGGGATTATAATTCACCCCTCCACTTT | CASSQGDYNSPLHF
TRBJ2-7 | many | TRBV5-1 | TRBD2 | TGCGCCAGCAGCTTGGTACTTAGCGGGAGTTACGAGCAGTACTTC | CASSLVLSGSYEQYF
TRBJ1-1 | . | TRBV11-2 | . | TGTGCCAGCAGCTTAACGGCCAAATACACTGAAGCTTTCTTT | CASSLTAKYTEAFF
TRBJ2-3 | . | TRBV15 | TRBD1 | TGTGCCACCGAGAAGGGACAGGGGGGCACAGATACGCAGTATTTT | CATEKGQGGTDTQYF
TRBJ1-5 | few | TRBV12-3/TRBV12-4 | TRBD1 | TGTGCCAGCAGTAAGGACAGGGTCGAGCCCCAGCATTTT | CASSKDRVEPQHF
TRBJ2-7 | . | TRBV20-1 | TRBD2 | TGCAGTGCTAGAGCGAGGTCGGGAGGCCGATTCCGCGAGCAGTACTTC | CSARARSGGRFREQYF
TRBJ2-1 | few | TRBV2 | TRBD2 | TGTGCCAGCAGTTTGCTAGCGGGAGAATACAATGAGCAGTTCTTC | CASSLLAGEYNEQFF
TRBJ2-7 | . | TRBV12-3/TRBV12-4 | . | TGTGCCAGCAGTTTCCACGACTACGAGCAGTACTTC | CASSFHDYEQYF